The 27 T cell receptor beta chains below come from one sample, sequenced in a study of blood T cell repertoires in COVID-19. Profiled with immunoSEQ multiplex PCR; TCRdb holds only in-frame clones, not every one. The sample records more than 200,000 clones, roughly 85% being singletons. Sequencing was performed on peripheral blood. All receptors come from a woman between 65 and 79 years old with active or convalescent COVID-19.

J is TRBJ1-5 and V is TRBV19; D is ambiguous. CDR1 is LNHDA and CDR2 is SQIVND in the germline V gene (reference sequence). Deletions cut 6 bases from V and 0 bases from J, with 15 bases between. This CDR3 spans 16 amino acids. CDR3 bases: TGTGCCAGTAGGAGGGTGGGTCTTTTTAGCAATCAGCCCCAGCATTTT. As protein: CASRRVGLFSNQPQHF.

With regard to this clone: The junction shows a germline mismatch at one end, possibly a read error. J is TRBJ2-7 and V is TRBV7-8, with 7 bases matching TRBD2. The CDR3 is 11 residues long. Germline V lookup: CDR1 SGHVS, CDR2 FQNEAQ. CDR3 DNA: TGTGCCAGCAGCTTAGGGGAGGGCCCTCTCTTC. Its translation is CASSLGEGPLF.

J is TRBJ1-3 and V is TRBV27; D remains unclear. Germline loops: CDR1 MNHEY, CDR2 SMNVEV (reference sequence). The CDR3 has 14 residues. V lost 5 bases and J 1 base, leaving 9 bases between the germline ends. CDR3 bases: TGTGCCAGCAGTCCCCCCGGGTCTGGAAACACCATATATTTT. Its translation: CASSPPGSGNTIYF.

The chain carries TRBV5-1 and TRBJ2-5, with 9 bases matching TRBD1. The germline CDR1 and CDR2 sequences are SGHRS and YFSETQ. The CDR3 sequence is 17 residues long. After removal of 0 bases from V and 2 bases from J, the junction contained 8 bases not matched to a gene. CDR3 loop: CASSLGGQGSGQETQYF. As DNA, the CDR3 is TGCGCCAGCAGCTTGGGGGGACAGGGATCAGGGCAAGAGACCCAGTACTTC.

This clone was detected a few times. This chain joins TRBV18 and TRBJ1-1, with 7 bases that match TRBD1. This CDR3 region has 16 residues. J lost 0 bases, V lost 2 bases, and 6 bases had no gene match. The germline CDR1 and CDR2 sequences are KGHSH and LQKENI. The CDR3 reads CASSPAGTDMNTEAFF. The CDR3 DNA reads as TGTGCCAGCTCACCAGCAGGGACAGACATGAACACTGAAGCTTTCTTT.

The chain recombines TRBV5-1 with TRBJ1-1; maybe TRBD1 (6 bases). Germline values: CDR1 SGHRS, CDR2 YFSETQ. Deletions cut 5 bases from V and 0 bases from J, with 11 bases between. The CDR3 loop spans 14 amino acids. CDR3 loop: CASRSGTMNTEAFF. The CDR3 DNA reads TGCGCCAGCAGGTCCGGGACAATGAACACTGAAGCTTTCTTT.

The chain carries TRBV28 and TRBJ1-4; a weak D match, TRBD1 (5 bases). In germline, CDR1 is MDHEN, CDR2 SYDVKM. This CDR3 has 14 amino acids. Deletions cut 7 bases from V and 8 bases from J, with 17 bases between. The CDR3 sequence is CASTPAGRVEKLFF. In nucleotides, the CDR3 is TGTGCCAGCACCCCAGCAGGGAGGGTAGAAAAACTGTTTTTT.

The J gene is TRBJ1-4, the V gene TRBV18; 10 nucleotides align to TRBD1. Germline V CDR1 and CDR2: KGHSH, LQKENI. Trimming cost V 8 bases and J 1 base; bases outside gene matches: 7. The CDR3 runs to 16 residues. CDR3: CASHRQGAGTNEKLFF. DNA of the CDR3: TGTGCCAGCCACAGACAGGGGGCAGGAACTAATGAAAAACTGTTTTTT.

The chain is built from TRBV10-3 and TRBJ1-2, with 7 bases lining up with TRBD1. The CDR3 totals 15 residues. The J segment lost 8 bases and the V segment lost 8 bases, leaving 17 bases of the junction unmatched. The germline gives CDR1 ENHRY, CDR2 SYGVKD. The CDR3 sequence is CAIATVGTVPRGYTF. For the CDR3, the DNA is TGTGCCATCGCAACGGTTGGGACAGTTCCGAGGGGCTACACCTTC.

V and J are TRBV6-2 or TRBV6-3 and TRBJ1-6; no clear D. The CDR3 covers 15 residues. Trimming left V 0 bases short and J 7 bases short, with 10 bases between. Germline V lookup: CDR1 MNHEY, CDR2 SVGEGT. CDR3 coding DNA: TGTGCCAGCAGTTACTCGGCAGGAACCAATTCACCCCTCCACTTT. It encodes CASSYSAGTNSPLHF.

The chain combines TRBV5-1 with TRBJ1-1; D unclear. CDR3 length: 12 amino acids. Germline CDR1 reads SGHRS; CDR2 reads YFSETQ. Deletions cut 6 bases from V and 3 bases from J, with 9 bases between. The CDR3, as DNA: TGCGCCAGCAAGCATCTGGACACTGAAGCTTTCTTT. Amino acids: CASKHLDTEAFF.

CDR3 DNA: TGTGCCAGCAGCTTGAGGAGGACCCCCAATGAGCAGTTCTTC. This encodes CASSLRRTPNEQFF. The rearrangement uses TRBV5-4 and TRBJ2-1; TRBD2 might be the D (5 bases). Germline loops: CDR1 SGHNT, CDR2 YYREEE (reference sequence). The V end was cut by 1 base, the J end by 6 bases, with 11 bases between. CDR3 length equals 14 residues.

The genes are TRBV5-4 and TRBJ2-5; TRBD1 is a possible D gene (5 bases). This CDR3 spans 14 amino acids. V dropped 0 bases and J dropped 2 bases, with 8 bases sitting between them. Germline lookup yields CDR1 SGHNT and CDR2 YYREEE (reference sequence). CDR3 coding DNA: TGTGCCAGCAGCTTGGCCCAGGGTCAAGAGACCCAGTACTTC. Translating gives CASSLAQGQETQYF.

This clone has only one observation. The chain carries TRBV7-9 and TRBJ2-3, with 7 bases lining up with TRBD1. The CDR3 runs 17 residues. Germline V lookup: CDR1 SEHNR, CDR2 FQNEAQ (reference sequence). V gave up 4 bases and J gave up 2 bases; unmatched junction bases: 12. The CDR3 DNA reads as TGTGCCAGCAGCTCTTGGACAGGACGACTAAACACAGATACGCAGTATTTT. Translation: CASSSWTGRLNTDTQYF.

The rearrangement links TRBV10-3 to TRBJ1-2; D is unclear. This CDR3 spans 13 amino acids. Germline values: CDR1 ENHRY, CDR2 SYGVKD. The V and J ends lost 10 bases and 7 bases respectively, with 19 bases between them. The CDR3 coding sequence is TGTGCCACCGCTGGAAGCGGGGTCTCTGGCTACACCTTC. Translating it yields CATAGSGVSGYTF.

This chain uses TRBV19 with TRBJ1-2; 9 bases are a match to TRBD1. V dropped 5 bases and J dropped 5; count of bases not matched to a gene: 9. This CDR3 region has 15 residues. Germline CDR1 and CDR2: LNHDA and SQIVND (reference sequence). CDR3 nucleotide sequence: TGTGCCAGTAGTTTACGACAGGGGGAAGGATATGGCTACACCTTC. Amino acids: CASSLRQGEGYGYTF.

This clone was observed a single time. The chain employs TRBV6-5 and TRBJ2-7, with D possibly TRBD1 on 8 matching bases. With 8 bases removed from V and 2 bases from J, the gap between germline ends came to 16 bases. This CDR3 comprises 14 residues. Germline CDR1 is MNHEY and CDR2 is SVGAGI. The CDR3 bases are TGTGCCAGCGAAACAGGGGGGGGAACCTACGAGCAGTACTTC. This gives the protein CASETGGGTYEQYF.

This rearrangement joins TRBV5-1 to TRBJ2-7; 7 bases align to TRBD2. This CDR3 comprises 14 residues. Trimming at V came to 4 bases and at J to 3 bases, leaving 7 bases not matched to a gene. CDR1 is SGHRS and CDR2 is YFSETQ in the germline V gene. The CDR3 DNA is TGCGCCAGCAGCACGGGAGGTTCAGGCTACGAGCAGTACTTC. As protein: CASSTGGSGYEQYF. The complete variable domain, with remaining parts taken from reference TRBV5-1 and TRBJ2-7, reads KAGVTQTPRYLIKTRGQQVTLSCSPISGHRSVSWYQQTPGQGLQFLFEYFSETQRNKGNFPGRFSGRQFSNSRSEMNVSTLELGDSALYLCASSTGGSGYEQYFGPGTRLTVT.

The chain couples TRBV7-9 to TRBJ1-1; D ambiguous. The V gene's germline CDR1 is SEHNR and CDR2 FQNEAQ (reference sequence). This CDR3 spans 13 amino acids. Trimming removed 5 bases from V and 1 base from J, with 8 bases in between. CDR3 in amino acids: CASSLTQNTEAFF. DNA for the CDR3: TGTGCCAGCAGCCTCACACAGAACACTGAAGCTTTCTTT.

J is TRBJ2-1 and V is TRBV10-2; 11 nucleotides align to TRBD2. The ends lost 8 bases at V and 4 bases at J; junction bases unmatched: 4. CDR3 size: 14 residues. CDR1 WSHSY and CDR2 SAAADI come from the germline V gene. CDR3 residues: CASSLAGGYNEQFF. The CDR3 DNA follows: TGCGCCAGCTCGCTAGCGGGAGGATACAATGAGCAGTTCTTC.

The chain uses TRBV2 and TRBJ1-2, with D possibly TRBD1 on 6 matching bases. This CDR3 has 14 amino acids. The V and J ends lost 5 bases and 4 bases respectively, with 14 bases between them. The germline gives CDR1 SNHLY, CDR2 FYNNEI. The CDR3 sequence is CASSTQGTAYGYTF. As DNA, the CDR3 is TGTGCCAGCAGTACACAGGGTACAGCCTATGGCTACACCTTC. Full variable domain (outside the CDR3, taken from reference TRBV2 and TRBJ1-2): EPEVTQTPSHQVTQMGQEVILRCVPISNHLYFYWYRQILGQKVEFLVSFYNNEISEKSEIFDDQFSVERPDGSNFTLKIRSTKLEDSAMYFCASSTQGTAYGYTFGSGTRLTVV.

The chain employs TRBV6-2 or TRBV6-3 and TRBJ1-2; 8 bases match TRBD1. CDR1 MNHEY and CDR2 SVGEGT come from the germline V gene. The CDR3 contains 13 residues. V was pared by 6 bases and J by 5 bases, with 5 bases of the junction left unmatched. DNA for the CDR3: TGTGCCAGCAGCTGGACAGGGCGGTATGGCTACACCTTC. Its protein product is CASSWTGRYGYTF.

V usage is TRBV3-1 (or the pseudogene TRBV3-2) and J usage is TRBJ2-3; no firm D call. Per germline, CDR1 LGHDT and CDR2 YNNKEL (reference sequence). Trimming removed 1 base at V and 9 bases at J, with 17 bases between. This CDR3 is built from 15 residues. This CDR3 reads CASSQVHRGPVTQYF. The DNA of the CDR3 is TGTGCCAGCAGCCAAGTTCACCGCGGCCCTGTAACGCAGTATTTT.

The CDR3 sequence: CASSRQEYNEQFF. CDR3 coding DNA: TGCGCCAGCAGCCGTCAGGAATACAATGAGCAGTTCTTC. The rearrangement joins TRBV4-1 to TRBJ2-1; D is unclear. Trimming pared 4 bases from V and 4 bases from J, leaving 8 bases between. Germline V gene lookup returns CDR1 MGHRA and CDR2 YSYEKL. The CDR3 length is 13 residues.

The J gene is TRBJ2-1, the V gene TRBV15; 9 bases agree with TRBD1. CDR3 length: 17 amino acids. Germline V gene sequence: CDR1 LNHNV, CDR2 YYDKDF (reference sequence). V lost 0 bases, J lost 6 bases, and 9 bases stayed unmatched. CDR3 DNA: TGTGCCACCAGCAGAGATATGATGGGACAGGGAGCCAATGAGCAGTTCTTC. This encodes CATSRDMMGQGANEQFF.

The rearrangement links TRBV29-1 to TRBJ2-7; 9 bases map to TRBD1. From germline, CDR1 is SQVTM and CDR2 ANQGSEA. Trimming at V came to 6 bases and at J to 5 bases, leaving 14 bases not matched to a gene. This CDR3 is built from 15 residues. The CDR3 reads CSVGFHGQGSDEQYF. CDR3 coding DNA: TGCAGCGTGGGCTTCCACGGACAGGGGTCTGACGAGCAGTACTTC.

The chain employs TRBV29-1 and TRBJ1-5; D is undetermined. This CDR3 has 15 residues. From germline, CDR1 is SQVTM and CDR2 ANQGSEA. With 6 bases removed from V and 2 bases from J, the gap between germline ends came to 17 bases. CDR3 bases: TGCAGCGTGAGAACCGGGTTGGGTGGCAATCAGCCCCAGCATTTT. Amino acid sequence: CSVRTGLGGNQPQHF.